A selection of T cell receptor beta chains follows, all from one sample in a study of blood T cell repertoires in COVID-19. Sequencing was performed with immunoSEQ multiplex PCR; in TCRdb, only in-frame clones are kept and a portion is missing. The sample holds tens of thousands of clones, about nine tenths seen once. Sequenced sample: peripheral blood. Every receptor here comes from a man between 40 and 49 years old with COVID-19, enrolled during active disease. Both conserved end residues are part of each CDR3. A D gene is named only where the DNA matches it firmly. Only part of the rows carry a size: once, few, many, or a class if the clone is expanded.

V gene,D gene,J gene,clone size,CDR3 protein,CDR3 DNA
TRBV2,TRBD2,TRBJ2-3,NA,CASSDGLAGGTDTQYF,TGTGCCAGCAGTGACGGGCTAGCGGGAGGTACAGATACGCAGTATTTT
TRBV7-9,NA,TRBJ2-6,NA,CASSLDPGGGSGANVLTF,TGTGCCAGCAGCTTAGATCCCGGCGGAGGCTCTGGGGCCAACGTCCTGACTTTC
TRBV24-1,NA,TRBJ1-2,medium-sized,CATSDLTETNGYTF,TGTGCCACCAGTGACTTAACAGAGACGAATGGCTACACCTTC
TRBV10-3,NA,TRBJ1-2,few,CAISTDSYGYTF,TGTGCCATCAGTACGGACAGCTATGGCTACACCTTC
TRBV28,NA,TRBJ2-7,few,CASSFEGNPRGYEQYF,TGTGCCAGCAGTTTCGAGGGGAACCCGCGGGGCTACGAGCAGTACTTC
TRBV30,TRBD1,TRBJ2-7,NA,CAWRPPGQGFYEQYF,TGTGCCTGGAGGCCACCGGGACAGGGCTTCTACGAGCAGTACTTC
TRBV3-1/TRBV3-2,TRBD1,TRBJ1-6,NA,CASSPAVGQETSPLHF,TGTGCCAGCAGCCCTGCTGTAGGACAGGAAACTTCACCCCTCCACTTT
TRBV5-1,NA,TRBJ2-2,NA,CASSLAVQSTGELFF,TGCGCCAGCAGCTTGGCCGTACAGAGCACCGGGGAGCTGTTTTTT
TRBV9,NA,TRBJ1-1,NA,CASSVGANTEAFF,TGTGCCAGCAGCGTAGGGGCTAACACTGAAGCTTTCTTT
TRBV2,NA,TRBJ2-2,NA,CASTSYSNTGELFF,TGTGCCAGCACCTCCTACAGTAACACCGGGGAGCTGTTTTTT
TRBV11-2,TRBD1,TRBJ2-7,NA,CASSSGQGAREQYF,TGTGCCAGCAGCTCCGGACAGGGGGCTCGGGAGCAGTACTTC
TRBV5-1,TRBD1,TRBJ1-6,NA,CASSLRGRQGANSPLHF,TGCGCCAGCAGCTTGCGGGGGAGACAGGGGGCGAATTCACCCCTCCACTTT
TRBV5-1,NA,TRBJ1-1,NA,CASSLSPGQNTEAFF,TGCGCCAGCAGCTTGTCCCCGGGACAGAACACTGAAGCTTTCTTT
TRBV11-2,NA,TRBJ2-3,few,CASSRAFGTDTQYF,TGTGCCAGCAGCCGAGCCTTCGGGACAGATACGCAGTATTTT
TRBV5-1,NA,TRBJ1-4,NA,CASSQDSAEKLFF,TGCGCCAGCAGCCAGGATAGTGCAGAAAAACTGTTTTTT
TRBV10-3,TRBD1,TRBJ2-2,NA,CAISESTQRNPGQGRGSCDGELFF,TGTGCCATCAGTGAGTCTACCCAAAGAAATCCGGGACAGGGGCGCGGATCGTGTGACGGGGAGCTGTTTTTT
TRBV9,TRBD2,TRBJ2-3,NA,CASSITGTSGRGTDTQYF,TGTGCCAGCAGCATTACCGGGACTAGCGGGAGGGGCACAGATACGCAGTATTTT
TRBV5-1,TRBD2,TRBJ2-5,NA,CASSSSGGSTRETQYF,TGCGCCAGCAGCAGTAGCGGCGGGAGTACTAGGGAGACCCAGTACTTC
TRBV19,TRBD1,TRBJ1-2,NA,CASSIPRQGKAYGYTF,TGTGCCAGTAGTATCCCCCGACAGGGGAAGGCCTATGGCTACACCTTC
TRBV6-5,TRBD1,TRBJ1-5,NA,CASRAQGGNQPQHF,TGTGCCAGCAGGGCGCAGGGGGGCAATCAGCCCCAGCATTTT
TRBV5-1,TRBD2,TRBJ2-1,NA,CASSTLAGGEGEQFF,TGCGCCAGCAGCACACTAGCGGGAGGGGAAGGGGAGCAGTTCTTC
TRBV3-1/TRBV3-2,TRBD1,TRBJ2-5,NA,CASSPRPGQGLETQYF,TGTGCCAGCAGCCCTCGCCCAGGACAGGGGCTCGAGACCCAGTACTTC